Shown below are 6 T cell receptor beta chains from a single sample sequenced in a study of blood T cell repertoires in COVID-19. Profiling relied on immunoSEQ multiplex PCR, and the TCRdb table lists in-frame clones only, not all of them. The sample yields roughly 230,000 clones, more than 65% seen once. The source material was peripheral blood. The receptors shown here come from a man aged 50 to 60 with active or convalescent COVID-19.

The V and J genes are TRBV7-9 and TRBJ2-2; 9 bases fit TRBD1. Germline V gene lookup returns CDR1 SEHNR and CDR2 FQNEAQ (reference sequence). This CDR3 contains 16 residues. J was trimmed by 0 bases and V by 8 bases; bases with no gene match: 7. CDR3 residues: CASERQGGTNTGELFF. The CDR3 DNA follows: TGTGCCAGCGAAAGACAGGGGGGGACGAACACCGGGGAGCTGTTTTTT.

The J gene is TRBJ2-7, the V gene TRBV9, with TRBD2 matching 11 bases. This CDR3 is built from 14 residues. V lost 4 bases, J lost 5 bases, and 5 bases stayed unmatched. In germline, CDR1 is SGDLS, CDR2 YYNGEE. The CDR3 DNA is TGTGCCAGCAGCCATAGCGGGGGGGCGGACGAGCAGTACTTC. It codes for CASSHSGGADEQYF.

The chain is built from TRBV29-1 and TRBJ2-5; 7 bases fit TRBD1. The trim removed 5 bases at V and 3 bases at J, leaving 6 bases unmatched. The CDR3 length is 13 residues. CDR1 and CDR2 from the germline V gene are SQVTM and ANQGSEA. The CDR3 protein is CSVSMGQKETQYF. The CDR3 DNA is TGCAGCGTTTCAATGGGACAGAAAGAGACCCAGTACTTC.

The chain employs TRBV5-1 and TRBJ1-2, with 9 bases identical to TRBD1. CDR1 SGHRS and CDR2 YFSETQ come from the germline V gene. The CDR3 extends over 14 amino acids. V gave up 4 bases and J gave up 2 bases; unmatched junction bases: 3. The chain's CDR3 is CASSPGQGNYGYTF. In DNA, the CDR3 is TGCGCCAGCAGCCCGGGACAGGGAAACTATGGCTACACCTTC.

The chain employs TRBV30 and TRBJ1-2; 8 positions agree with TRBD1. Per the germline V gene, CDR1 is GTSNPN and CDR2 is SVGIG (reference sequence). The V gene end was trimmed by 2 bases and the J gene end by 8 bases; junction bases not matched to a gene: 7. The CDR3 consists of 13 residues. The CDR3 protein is CAWSPTGVQGYTF. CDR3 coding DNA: TGTGCCTGGAGTCCGACAGGGGTACAAGGCTACACCTTC.

The CDR3 protein is CASSGTTGTSKETQYF. CDR3 DNA: TGTGCCAGTAGTGGCACAACCGGGACAAGCAAAGAGACCCAGTACTTC. The gene calls are TRBV19 and TRBJ2-5; the D gene is possibly TRBD1 (6 bases). Germline CDR1 and CDR2: LNHDA and SQIVND (reference sequence). V was shortened by 5 bases and J by 3 bases, with 19 bases between the two germline ends. The CDR3 runs 16 residues.